One and the same sample provided the 18 T cell receptor beta chains below, sequenced in a study of T cell responses to AZD1222 COVID-19 vaccine. Method: immunoSEQ multiplex PCR; TCRdb's copy keeps in-frame clones and lacks some. The table lists about 170,000 clones, approximately 94% of them singletons, with around 2.6% in the top ten. Here the sequenced sample was peripheral blood, taken on day 0 of AZD1222 vaccination. These TCRs come from an adult in good health.

This clone turned up a few times. This chain connects TRBV2 to TRBJ1-4; tentative D call: TRBD1 (5 bases). The CDR3 is 13 residues long. V lost 7 bases and J 4 bases, leaving 10 bases between the germline ends. The germline V gene encodes CDR1 SNHLY and CDR2 FYNNEI. CDR3 sequence reads: CASKMGDNEKLFF. The CDR3 DNA follows: TGTGCCAGCAAAATGGGGGATAATGAAAAACTGTTTTTT.

The chain joins TRBV24-1 to TRBJ1-2; 9 nucleotides match TRBD1. Looked up from germline, CDR1 is KGHDR and CDR2 is SFDVKD. V lost 1 base to trimming and J lost 4 bases; unmatched junction nucleotides: 6. This CDR3 is 16 amino acids long. The chain's CDR3 is CATSDFSDRGGYGYTF. CDR3 in DNA: TGTGCCACCAGTGATTTCTCGGACAGGGGAGGCTATGGCTACACCTTC.

The rearrangement uses TRBV19 and TRBJ1-5; D may be TRBD1 (6 bases). CDR3 length equals 16 residues. The V gene's germline CDR1 is LNHDA and CDR2 SQIVND (reference sequence). V gave up 5 bases and J gave up 3 bases, with 17 bases separating them. CDR3 residues: CASSSRTERFNQPQHF. CDR3 nucleotides: TGTGCCAGTAGTTCTCGGACAGAACGATTCAATCAGCCCCAGCATTTT.

The chain recombines TRBV6-5 with TRBJ2-7; D gene unclear. V was trimmed by 6 bases and J by 3 bases, leaving 6 bases between them. CDR3 length equals 11 residues. Germline lookup yields CDR1 MNHEY and CDR2 SVGAGI. CDR3 DNA sequence: TGTGCCAGCAGCCTCGGCTACGAGCAGTACTTC. Protein: CASSLGYEQYF.

J is TRBJ1-1 and V is TRBV7-8; tentative D call: TRBD1 (5 bases). Trimming left V 1 base short and J 2 bases short, with 17 bases between. The germline V gene encodes CDR1 SGHVS and CDR2 FQNEAQ. This CDR3 is built from 17 residues. The CDR3, as DNA: TGTGCCAGCAGCTTAGGTCCGGGGCCTAAAACCAACACTGAAGCTTTCTTT. This encodes CASSLGPGPKTNTEAFF.

The rearrangement joins TRBV27 to TRBJ1-1; no clear D gene. CDR1 is MNHEY, CDR2 SMNVEV, per germline (reference sequence). The CDR3 runs 13 residues. Trimming shortened V by 2 bases and J by 6 bases, and 10 bases separated the two germline ends. The chain's CDR3 is CASSLGPTAEAFF. The CDR3 DNA reads TGTGCCAGCAGTTTAGGCCCCACCGCTGAAGCTTTCTTT.

The CDR3 DNA reads as TGTGCCAGCAGCCAAGATTACGGGACAGGGAAACAAGAGACCCAGTACTTC. As protein: CASSQDYGTGKQETQYF. This chain joins TRBV14 and TRBJ2-5; 9 nucleotides match TRBD1. The CDR3 consists of 17 residues. CDR1 and CDR2 (germline): SGHDN, FVKESK. With 0 bases clipped from V and 2 bases from J, the junction kept 7 bases outside the gene matches. Variable domain in full (rest from reference TRBV14 and TRBJ2-5): EAGVTQFPSHSVIEKGQTVTLRCDPISGHDNLYWYRRVMGKEIKFLLHFVKESKQDESGMPNNRFLAERTGGTYSTLKVQPAELEDSGVYFCASSQDYGTGKQETQYFGPGTRLLVL.

CDR3 loop: CASSESKTEAFF. As DNA, the CDR3 is TGTGCCAGCAGTGAATCAAAAACTGAAGCTTTCTTT. The chain links TRBV6-1 to TRBJ1-1; unclear D gene. CDR1 MNHNS and CDR2 SASEGT come from the germline V gene. This CDR3 is built from 12 residues. Trimming removed 2 bases from V and 5 bases from J, with 6 bases in between.

The rearrangement links TRBV30 to TRBJ1-5, with 9 positions matching TRBD1. The CDR3 has 14 amino acids. Germline V CDR1 and CDR2: GTSNPN, SVGIG (reference sequence). Losses at the gene ends were 5 bases for V and 5 bases for J; bases not matched to a gene: 7. The chain's CDR3 is CAWSNRGRDQPQHF. CDR3 coding DNA: TGTGCCTGGTCCAACAGGGGGCGAGATCAGCCCCAGCATTTT.

V gene TRBV15 combines with J gene TRBJ1-1, with 10 bases fitting TRBD1. V lost 5 bases, J lost 4 bases, and 4 bases stayed unmatched. Germline assignment: CDR1 LNHNV and CDR2 YYDKDF (reference sequence). This CDR3 is built from 14 residues. The CDR3 here is CATSGDRGFTEAFF. Written as DNA, the CDR3 is TGTGCCACCAGCGGGGACAGGGGATTCACTGAAGCTTTCTTT.

The rearrangement links TRBV2 to TRBJ1-2; 11 nucleotides align to TRBD1. Looked up from germline, CDR1 is SNHLY and CDR2 is FYNNEI. The V and J ends lost 7 bases and 4 bases, in that order; junction bases with no gene match: 5. The CDR3 extends over 14 amino acids. CDR3 in DNA: TGTGCCAGCAACATGGGGACAGGGGGCTATGGCTACACCTTC. Amino acids: CASNMGTGGYGYTF.

The J gene is TRBJ1-5, the V gene TRBV20-1; 9 bases agree with TRBD1. The trim removed 3 bases at V and 7 bases at J, leaving 7 bases unmatched. Germline CDR1 reads DFQATT; CDR2 reads SNEGSKA (reference sequence). The CDR3 is 14 amino acids. CDR3: CSASGGQGNQPQHF. In DNA form, the CDR3 reads TGCAGTGCTAGTGGAGGACAGGGGAACCAGCCCCAGCATTTT.

V usage is TRBV2 and J usage is TRBJ1-1; D unclear. The CDR3 runs to 13 residues. V gave up 6 bases and J gave up 3 bases, with 11 bases separating them. CDR1 is SNHLY, CDR2 FYNNEI, per germline. This chain's CDR3 is CASRFRRDTEAFF. CDR3 DNA sequence: TGTGCCAGCAGGTTCAGGCGGGACACTGAAGCTTTCTTT.

J is TRBJ1-2 and V is TRBV10-3; D may be TRBD1 (5 bases). Germline CDR1 ENHRY, CDR2 SYGVKD. V gave up 5 bases and J gave up 6 bases, with 25 bases separating them. The CDR3 extends over 17 amino acids. In DNA form, the CDR3 reads TGTGCCATCAGTAGTAATGTCAGGGAGAGTCGAGGCAATGGCTACACCTTC. Translated, it gives CAISSNVRESRGNGYTF.

The gene calls are TRBV10-2 and TRBJ2-1; 10 bases line up with TRBD2. Germline CDR1 is WSHSY and CDR2 is SAAADI. V lost 6 bases, J lost 7 bases, and 18 bases stayed unmatched. The CDR3 has 18 residues. CDR3 in amino acids: CASSAIDRTSGIRNEQFF. CDR3 DNA sequence: TGCGCCAGCAGCGCGATCGATCGAACTAGCGGGATTCGGAATGAGCAGTTCTTC.

V gene TRBV27 combines with J gene TRBJ2-7; no definite D call. The CDR3 loop spans 14 amino acids. V lost 2 bases and J lost 1, with 9 bases in between. In germline, CDR1 is MNHEY, CDR2 SMNVEV (reference sequence). The CDR3 nucleotides are TGTGCCAGCAGTTTAGGGCTATCATCCTACGAGCAGTACTTC. This sequence encodes CASSLGLSSYEQYF.

The J gene is TRBJ1-2, the V gene TRBV30; D unclear. Trimming took off 6 bases at V and 4 bases at J, with 12 bases between the two ends. In germline, CDR1 is GTSNPN, CDR2 SVGIG (reference sequence). The CDR3 consists of 12 residues. As DNA, the CDR3 is TGTGCCTGCACCTGGGGTATCTATGGCTACACCTTC. It yields the protein CACTWGIYGYTF.

The chain has TRBV7-8 and TRBJ1-1, with D unresolved. V was shortened by 1 base and J by 1 base, with 4 bases between the two germline ends. The CDR3 contains 13 residues. Looked up from germline, CDR1 is SGHVS and CDR2 is FQNEAQ. The CDR3, as DNA: TGTGCCAGCAGCTTAGGGCAGAACACTGAAGCTTTCTTT. This sequence encodes CASSLGQNTEAFF.